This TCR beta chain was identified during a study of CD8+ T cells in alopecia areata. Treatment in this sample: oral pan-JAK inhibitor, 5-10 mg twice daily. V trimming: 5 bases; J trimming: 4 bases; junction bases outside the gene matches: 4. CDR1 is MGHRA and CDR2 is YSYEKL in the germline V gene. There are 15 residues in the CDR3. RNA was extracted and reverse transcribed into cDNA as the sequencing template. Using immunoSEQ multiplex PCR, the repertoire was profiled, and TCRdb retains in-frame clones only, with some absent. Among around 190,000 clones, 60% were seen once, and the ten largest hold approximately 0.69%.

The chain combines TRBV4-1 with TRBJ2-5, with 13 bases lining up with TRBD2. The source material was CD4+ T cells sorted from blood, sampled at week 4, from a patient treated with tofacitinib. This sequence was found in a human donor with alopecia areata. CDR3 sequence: CASSSGLAGVETQYF. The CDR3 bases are TGCGCCAGCAGCTCCGGACTAGCGGGAGTAGAGACCCAGTACTTC.